This T cell receptor (beta chain) was retrieved from a study of naive CD8 T cells in extremely preterm neonates. Live Annexin V-negative naive CD3+CD8+CD45RA+CCR7+ T cells were sorted. As for this clone: Its antigen is still unknown.

Findings and caveats of the study: Productive template counts varied among preterm samples, a noted limitation. Preterm neonates had significantly lower iChao1 richness than other age groups.

Generated by immunoSEQ multiplex PCR, the TCRdb table keeps only in-frame clones and is missing some. This sample has several thousand clones, with nearly 98% found just once. Sequencing was done on a sample of naive CD8+ T cells from blood. The receptor's source is a human donor in good health.

CDR3 sequence: CASSTSGGALRTGELFF. As DNA, the CDR3 is TGTGCCAGCAGTACTAGCGGGGGGGCCCTCCGCACCGGGGAGCTGTTTTTT. The rearrangement links TRBV27 to TRBJ2-2; the match to TRBD2 covers 13 bases. The CDR3 is made up of 17 amino acids. Germline V CDR1 and CDR2: MNHEY, SMNVEV (reference sequence). After removal of 5 bases from V and 4 bases from J, the junction contained 7 bases not matched to a gene.